These 9 T cell receptor beta chains share one sample of origin, sequenced in a study of technical replicates of blood from several donors. The table came from immunoSEQ multiplex PCR; TCRdb's copy has only in-frame clones and leaves some out. Counted here are tens of thousands of clones, 91% occurring once; the ten biggest clones make up around 0.42%. What was sequenced was T cells isolated from PBMCs. The receptor source for this set is a human donor in good health.

The gene calls are TRBV30 and TRBJ2-6; 10 bases map to TRBD1. Germline CDR1 and CDR2: GTSNPN and SVGIG (reference sequence). The CDR3 covers 15 residues. J gave up 2 bases and V 8 bases, and 6 bases lay outside the gene matches. The CDR3 region is CAAGTGDPGANVLTF. As DNA, the CDR3 is TGTGCCGCCGGGACAGGGGATCCTGGGGCCAACGTCCTGACTTTC. The full variable domain, in which reference TRBV30 and TRBJ2-6 provide the parts outside the CDR3, is SQTIHQWPATLVQPVGSPLSLECTVEGTSNPNLYWYRQAAGRGLQLLFYSVGIGQISSEVPQNLSASRPQDRQFILSSKKLLLSDSGFYLCAAGTGDPGANVLTFGAGSRLTVL.

The chain links TRBV2 to TRBJ2-7; TRBD1 matches at 7 bases. This CDR3 contains 15 residues. Germline CDR1 is SNHLY and CDR2 is FYNNEI. V lost 1 base, J lost 3 bases, and 6 bases stayed unmatched. For the CDR3, the DNA is TGTGCCAGCAGTGAAGTTCCGGGACAGAACTACGAGCAGTACTTC. It encodes CASSEVPGQNYEQYF.

This sequence joins TRBV27 and TRBJ2-7; tentative D call: TRBD1 (5 bases). This CDR3 contains 14 residues. CDR1 MNHEY and CDR2 SMNVEV come from the germline V gene (reference sequence). Trimming removed 2 bases from V and 1 base from J, with 9 bases in between. The CDR3 sequence is CASSLGRESYEQYF. The CDR3 nucleotides read TGTGCCAGCAGTTTAGGCAGGGAATCCTACGAGCAGTACTTC.

The rearrangement links TRBV10-2 to TRBJ1-5; the D is unclear. V shed 8 bases and J shed 0 bases, with 11 bases lying between them. The CDR3 totals 14 residues. Germline CDR1 and CDR2: WSHSY and SAAADI. CDR3 DNA: TGCGCCAGCCGGCCGACAATTAGCAATCAGCCCCAGCATTTT. Translating gives CASRPTISNQPQHF.

The J gene is TRBJ2-7, the V gene TRBV2; 12 positions agree with TRBD1. The CDR3 covers 16 residues. V lost 6 bases and J lost 3; bases outside the gene matches: 9. From germline, CDR1 is SNHLY and CDR2 FYNNEI. The chain's CDR3 is CASSELGQGAGYEQYF. CDR3 DNA sequence: TGTGCCAGCAGCGAATTGGGACAGGGGGCGGGCTACGAGCAGTACTTC.

CDR3 sequence: CASSLDIAGGGDTQYF. In DNA form, the CDR3 reads TGTGCCAGCAGCTTAGACATAGCGGGAGGTGGAGATACGCAGTATTTT. The rearrangement uses TRBV11-2 and TRBJ2-3, with 10 bases fitting TRBD2. The V gene end was trimmed by 0 bases and the J gene end by 5 bases; junction bases not matched to a gene: 5. Germline V gene data show CDR1 as SGHAT and CDR2 as FQNNGV. This CDR3 comprises 16 residues.

The chain combines TRBV15 with TRBJ2-1; 8 positions match TRBD1. This CDR3 is 16 amino acids long. Germline V CDR1 and CDR2: LNHNV, YYDKDF (reference sequence). After removal of 4 bases from V and 2 bases from J, the junction contained 7 bases not matched to a gene. The CDR3 sequence is CATSNLQGVAYNEQFF. CDR3 coding DNA: TGTGCCACCAGCAACCTACAGGGGGTAGCCTACAATGAGCAGTTCTTC.

The CDR3 sequence is CASSRSGETQYF. CDR3 DNA sequence: TGCGCCAGCAGTCGGTCAGGGGAGACCCAGTACTTC. The gene calls are TRBV4-3 and TRBJ2-5, with D perhaps matching TRBD1 (5 bases). Germline lookup yields CDR1 LGHNA and CDR2 YSLEER. The CDR3 sequence is 12 residues long. Trimming took 6 bases from V and 5 from J, leaving 10 bases between them.

V usage is TRBV6-1 and J usage is TRBJ1-5, with D unclear. CDR3 length: 12 residues. CDR1 and CDR2 (germline): MNHNS, SASEGT. V gave up 2 bases and J gave up 7 bases, with 6 bases separating them. CDR3 nucleotides: TGTGCCAGCAGTGAAAGAGGACAGCCCCAGCATTTT. Translated, it gives CASSERGQPQHF.